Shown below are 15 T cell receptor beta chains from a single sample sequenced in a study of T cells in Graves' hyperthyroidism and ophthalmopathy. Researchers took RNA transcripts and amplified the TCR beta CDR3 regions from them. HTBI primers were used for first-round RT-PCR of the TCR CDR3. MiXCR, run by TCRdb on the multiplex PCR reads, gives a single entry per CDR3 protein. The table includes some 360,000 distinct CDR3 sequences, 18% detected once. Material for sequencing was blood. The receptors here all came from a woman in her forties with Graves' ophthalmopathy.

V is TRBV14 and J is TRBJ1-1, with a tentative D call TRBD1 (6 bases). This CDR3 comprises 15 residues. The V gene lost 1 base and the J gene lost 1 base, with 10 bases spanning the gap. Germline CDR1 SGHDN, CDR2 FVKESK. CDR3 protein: CASSQGTQGNTEAFF. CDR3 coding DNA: TGTGCCAGCAGCCAAGGCACACAGGGGAACACTGAAGCTTTCTTT.

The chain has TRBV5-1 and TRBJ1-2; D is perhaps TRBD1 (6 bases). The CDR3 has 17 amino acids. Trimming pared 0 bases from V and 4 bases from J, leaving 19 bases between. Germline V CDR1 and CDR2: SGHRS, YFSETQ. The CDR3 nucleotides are TGCGCCAGCAGCTTGGGGCTTTGGGGGGCTGCTGGCTATGGCTACACCTTC. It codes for CASSLGLWGAAGYGYTF.

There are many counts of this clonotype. This chain's CDR3 is CASSLAAASGTYEQYF. CDR3 coding DNA: TGCGCCAGCAGCTTGGCCGCGGCTAGCGGAACTTACGAGCAGTACTTC. This chain links TRBV5-1 with TRBJ2-7; 7 nucleotides match TRBD2. The CDR3 spans 16 residues. CDR1 SGHRS and CDR2 YFSETQ come from the germline V gene. Trimming took 0 bases from V and 4 from J; bases not matched to a gene: 10.

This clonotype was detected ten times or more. The CDR3 loop is CASSFRWGEQYF. DNA of the CDR3: TGTGCCAGCAGTTTCAGGTGGGGCGAGCAGTACTTC. The gene calls are TRBV28 and TRBJ2-7; D remains ambiguous. Per germline, CDR1 MDHEN and CDR2 SYDVKM. This CDR3 comprises 12 residues. V gave up 3 bases and J gave up 6 bases, with 9 bases separating them.

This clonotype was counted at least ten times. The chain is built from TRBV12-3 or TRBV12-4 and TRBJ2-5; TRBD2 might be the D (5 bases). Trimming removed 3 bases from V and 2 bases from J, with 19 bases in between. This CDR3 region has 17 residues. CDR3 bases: TGTGCCAGCAGTTTTTCCAGTTTTTCAAGCGGACAAGAGACCCAGTACTTC. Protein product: CASSFSSFSSGQETQYF.

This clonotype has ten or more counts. CDR3 sequence: CASSDMNTEAFF. The CDR3 DNA follows: TGTGCCAGCAGTGATATGAACACTGAAGCTTTCTTT. The chain links TRBV25-1 to TRBJ1-1, with D unresolved. V was clipped by 3 bases and J by 0 bases, with 2 bases between them. The length of the CDR3 is 12 residues. The germline V gene has CDR1 MGHDK and CDR2 SYGVNS.

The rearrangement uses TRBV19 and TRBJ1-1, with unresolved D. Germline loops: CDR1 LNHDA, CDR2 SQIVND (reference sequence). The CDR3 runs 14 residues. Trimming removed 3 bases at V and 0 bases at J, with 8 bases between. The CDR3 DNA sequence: TGTGCCAGTAGTATTAGGGATATGAACACTGAAGCTTTCTTT. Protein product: CASSIRDMNTEAFF.

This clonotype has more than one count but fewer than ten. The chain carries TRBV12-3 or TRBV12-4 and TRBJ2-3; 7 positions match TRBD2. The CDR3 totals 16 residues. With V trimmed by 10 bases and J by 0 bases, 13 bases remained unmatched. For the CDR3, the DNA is TGTGCCACTTCCCCCGTAGCGGGTCCTAGCACAGATACGCAGTATTTT. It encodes CATSPVAGPSTDTQYF.

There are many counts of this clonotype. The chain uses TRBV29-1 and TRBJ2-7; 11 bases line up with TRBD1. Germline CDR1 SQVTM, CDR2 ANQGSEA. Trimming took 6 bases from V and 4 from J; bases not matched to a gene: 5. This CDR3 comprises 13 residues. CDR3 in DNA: TGCAGCGTGAGGACAGGGGGCTTATACGAGCAGTACTTC. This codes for CSVRTGGLYEQYF.

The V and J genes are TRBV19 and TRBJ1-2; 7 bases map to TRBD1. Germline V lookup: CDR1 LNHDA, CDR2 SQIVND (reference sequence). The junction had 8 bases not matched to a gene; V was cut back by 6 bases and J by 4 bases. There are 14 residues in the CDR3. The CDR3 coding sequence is TGTGCCAGTAGACCTCCGGGACAGTCCTATGGCTACACCTTC. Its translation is CASRPPGQSYGYTF.

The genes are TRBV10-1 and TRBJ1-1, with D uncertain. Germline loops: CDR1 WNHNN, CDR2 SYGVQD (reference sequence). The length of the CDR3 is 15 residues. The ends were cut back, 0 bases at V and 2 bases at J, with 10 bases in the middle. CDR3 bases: TGCGCCAGCAGTGAGTCGGCAGGAGCCAACACTGAAGCTTTCTTT. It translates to CASSESAGANTEAFF.

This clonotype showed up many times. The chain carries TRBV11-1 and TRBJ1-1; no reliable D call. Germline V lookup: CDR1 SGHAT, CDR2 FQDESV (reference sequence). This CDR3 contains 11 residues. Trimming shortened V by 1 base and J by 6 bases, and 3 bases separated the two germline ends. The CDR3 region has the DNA TGTGCCAGCAGCTTAGACGCTGAAGCTTTCTTT. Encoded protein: CASSLDAEAFF.

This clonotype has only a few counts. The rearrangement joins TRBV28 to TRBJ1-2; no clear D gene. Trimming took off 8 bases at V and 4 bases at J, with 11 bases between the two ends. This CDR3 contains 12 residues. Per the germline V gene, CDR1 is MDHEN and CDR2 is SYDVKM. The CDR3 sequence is CASSTAGYGYTF. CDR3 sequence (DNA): TGTGCCAGCTCAACGGCTGGCTATGGCTACACCTTC.

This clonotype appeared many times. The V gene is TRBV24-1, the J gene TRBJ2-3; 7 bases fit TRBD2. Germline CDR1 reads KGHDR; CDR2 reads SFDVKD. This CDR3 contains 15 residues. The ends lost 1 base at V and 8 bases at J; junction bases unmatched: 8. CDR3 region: CATSDFSGPAGTQYF. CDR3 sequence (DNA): TGTGCCACCAGTGATTTTAGCGGGCCGGCGGGTACGCAGTATTTT.

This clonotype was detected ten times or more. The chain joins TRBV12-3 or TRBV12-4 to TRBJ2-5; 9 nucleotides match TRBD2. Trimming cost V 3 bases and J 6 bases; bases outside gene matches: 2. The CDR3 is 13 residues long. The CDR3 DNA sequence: TGTGCCAGCAGTTTCAGCGGGGGGAAGACCCAGTACTTC. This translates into CASSFSGGKTQYF.